There are a few counts of the clone carrying this T cell receptor beta chain. The data were produced by immunoSEQ multiplex PCR, yet TCRdb's version contains in-frame clones alone and is incomplete. The sample gives about 81,000 clones, 93% of which show up once; 1.2% to 1.5% is in the top ten. The V end was cut by 4 bases, the J end by 1 base, with 13 bases between. Germline CDR1 MGHRA, CDR2 YSYEKL. The CDR3 totals 15 residues. This entry is derived from a study of T cell changes during pregnancy in multiple sclerosis. This chain uses TRBV4-1 with TRBJ1-1; D is unclear. This sample comprised peripheral blood, obtained in the third trimester of pregnancy. The source is a female donor in good health, enrolled as a control in a pregnancy study. DNA of the CDR3: TGCGCCAGCAGCCGAGGAGGCTGGGGGAACACTGAAGCTTTCTTT. It specifies CASSRGGWGNTEAFF.